This TCR beta chain emerged from a study of OX40 agonist ivuxolimab in advanced cancers. The table came from immunoSEQ multiplex PCR; TCRdb's copy has only in-frame clones and leaves some out. The sample carries approximately 90,000 clones, 87% recorded once. Trimming at V came to 5 bases and at J to 4 bases, leaving 14 bases not matched to a gene. This CDR3 is 17 amino acids long. CDR1 MDHEN and CDR2 SYDVKM come from the germline V gene. This specimen was CD4+ or CD8+ T cells sorted from blood, taken in a trial of the OX40 agonist ivuxolimab. This clonotype was sampled from an adult with an advanced solid tumor such as melanoma, head and neck, liver or kidney cancer. J is TRBJ2-5 and V is TRBV28; TRBD2 matches 9 bases. The chain's CDR3 is CASSPGGGALGGETQYF. The CDR3 DNA follows: TGTGCCAGCAGTCCCGGCGGGGGGGCCTTAGGCGGAGAGACCCAGTACTTC.